This T cell receptor beta chain was documented in a study of blood T cell repertoires in COVID-19. This CDR3 has 14 amino acids. Sequencing was performed with immunoSEQ multiplex PCR; in TCRdb, only in-frame clones are kept and a portion is missing. The sample yields hundreds of thousands of clones, around 86% seen once. The specimen was peripheral blood. The origin of this receptor is a woman aged 30 to 39 with active or convalescent COVID-19. The J gene is TRBJ1-2, the V gene TRBV21-1. TRBV21-1 is given as a pseudogene. CDR3 amino acids: CASSKSGTRYGYTF. In DNA form, the CDR3 reads TGTGCCAGCAGCAAATCCGGGACTCGGTATGGCTACACCTTC.